The next 14 T cell receptor beta chains were all read from a single sample in a study of blood T cell repertoires in COVID-19. Libraries were prepared by immunoSEQ multiplex PCR; TCRdb keeps only in-frame clonotypes and omits some of them. The sample consists of 270,000 or so clones, less than 85% of them appearing once. The source material was peripheral blood. These TCRs come from a woman between 18 and 29 years old with acute or convalescent COVID-19.

The rearrangement links TRBV15 to TRBJ2-1; tentatively, D is TRBD1 (6 bases). With 6 bases removed from V and 5 bases from J, the gap between germline ends came to 8 bases. This CDR3 contains 12 residues. Per germline, CDR1 LNHNV and CDR2 YYDKDF (reference sequence). The CDR3 nucleotides read TGTGCCACCAGAAGGGACAACAATGAGCAGTTCTTC. This sequence encodes CATRRDNNEQFF.

The chain employs TRBV27 and TRBJ2-7; a possible D gene is TRBD1 (7 bases). The germline V gene encodes CDR1 MNHEY and CDR2 SMNVEV (reference sequence). Trimming pared 0 bases from V and 2 bases from J, leaving 14 bases between. This CDR3 is 16 amino acids long. CDR3 amino acids: CASSLSRGTLAYEQYF. CDR3 DNA sequence: TGTGCCAGCAGTTTATCCAGGGGGACTCTTGCCTACGAGCAGTACTTC.

The chain uses TRBV3-1 (or the pseudogene TRBV3-2) and TRBJ1-6; tentatively, D is TRBD1 (6 bases). This CDR3 region has 15 residues. V lost 5 bases and J 8 bases, leaving 16 bases between the germline ends. Germline values: CDR1 LGHDT, CDR2 YNNKEL (reference sequence). The CDR3 protein is CASSTQRQVYSPLHF. CDR3 sequence (DNA): TGTGCCAGCAGCACACAGCGACAGGTTTATTCACCCCTCCACTTT.

This clone has only one observation. This chain uses TRBV30 with TRBJ2-7, with TRBD1 identical over 9 bases. This CDR3 spans 12 amino acids. Losses at the gene ends were 8 bases for V and 6 bases for J; bases not matched to a gene: 8. In germline, CDR1 is GTSNPN, CDR2 SVGIG (reference sequence). The CDR3 DNA is TGTGCCCGGGGACAGGGCTCAGGCGAGCAGTACTTC. This encodes CARGQGSGEQYF.

A few counts support this clone. The chain joins TRBV9 to TRBJ1-2, with D hard to call. V was trimmed by 0 bases and J by 7 bases, leaving 13 bases between them. Germline V CDR1 and CDR2: SGDLS, YYNGEE. The CDR3 extends over 14 amino acids. The CDR3 region is CASSVDGGRGGYTF. Here the CDR3 DNA reads TGTGCCAGCAGCGTAGACGGAGGGCGGGGTGGCTACACCTTC.

The rearrangement links TRBV18 to TRBJ2-7; the D is unclear. CDR1 and CDR2 (germline): KGHSH, LQKENI. CDR3 length equals 13 residues. The V gene lost 1 base and the J gene lost 5 bases, with 9 bases spanning the gap. The CDR3 spells CASSPHEFHEQYF. The CDR3, as DNA: TGTGCCAGCTCACCACACGAGTTCCACGAGCAGTACTTC.

This rearrangement joins TRBV5-1 to TRBJ1-2, with 7 bases aligning to TRBD1. Unmatched junction bases numbered 3, after V lost 0 bases and J lost 4 bases. The CDR3 runs 14 residues. In germline, CDR1 is SGHRS, CDR2 YFSETQ. The CDR3 DNA sequence: TGCGCCAGCAGCTTGGCGGGACAGATCTATGGCTACACCTTC. Its translation is CASSLAGQIYGYTF.

The chain recombines TRBV12-3 or TRBV12-4 with TRBJ1-2; no firm D call. V shed 5 bases and J shed 8 bases, with 12 bases lying between them. This CDR3 comprises 12 residues. The DNA of the CDR3 is TGTGCCAGCAGTACGGACTCCCAGGGCTACACCTTC. Encoded protein: CASSTDSQGYTF.

The rearrangement uses TRBV6-5 and TRBJ1-4; 10 bases match TRBD1. CDR3 length equals 15 residues. Germline CDR1 is MNHEY and CDR2 is SVGAGI. V shed 7 bases and J 3 bases; nucleotides not matched to a gene: 5. Here the CDR3 DNA reads TGTGCCAGCACTACAGGACAGGGGGCTAATGAAAAACTGTTTTTT. It translates to CASTTGQGANEKLFF.

This chain joins TRBV11-2 and TRBJ1-1; D is possibly TRBD1 (6 bases). CDR1 is SGHAT and CDR2 is FQNNGV in the germline V gene. The CDR3 runs 16 residues. The germline V and J ends were trimmed by 4 bases and 2 bases, with 17 bases remaining between them. The CDR3 DNA sequence: TGTGCCAGCAGCTCCTGGAGTCTGGGGGCTAACACTGAAGCTTTCTTT. Encoded protein: CASSSWSLGANTEAFF.

The chain uses TRBV10-1 and TRBJ1-2, with TRBD1 matching over 9 bases. The CDR3 is 14 residues long. V trimming: 0 bases; J trimming: 6 bases; junction bases outside the gene matches: 2. The germline V gene has CDR1 WNHNN and CDR2 SYGVQD (reference sequence). CDR3 nucleotides: TGCGCCAGCAGTGAGTCTCGGACAGGGGATGGCTACACCTTC. Translated: CASSESRTGDGYTF.

The rearrangement joins TRBV7-3 to TRBJ2-3; TRBD2 agrees at 7 bases. Germline V CDR1 and CDR2: SGHTA, FQGTGA. The CDR3 has 15 amino acids. The V segment lost 4 bases and the J segment 0 bases; nucleotides outside the gene matches: 4. CDR3 sequence reads: CASSSSGVSTDTQYF. The CDR3 DNA sequence: TGTGCCAGCAGCTCCAGCGGGGTTAGCACAGATACGCAGTATTTT.

The chain is built from TRBV9 and TRBJ2-7; 7 nucleotides agree with TRBD1. Germline CDR1 and CDR2: SGDLS and YYNGEE. The length of the CDR3 is 17 residues. With 0 bases clipped from V and 3 bases from J, the junction kept 12 bases outside the gene matches. The CDR3 protein is CASSVGLGGDTDYEQYF. The CDR3 nucleotides read TGTGCCAGCAGCGTAGGTCTAGGGGGCGACACAGACTACGAGCAGTACTTC.

The rearrangement links TRBV5-1 to TRBJ1-5; 8 bases line up with TRBD1. This CDR3 is built from 14 residues. After removal of 4 bases from V and 7 bases from J, the junction contained 7 bases not matched to a gene. Germline V CDR1 and CDR2: SGHRS, YFSETQ. CDR3 DNA sequence: TGCGCCAGCAGCCCCGGGACAGGTAACCAGCCCCAGCATTTT. This gives the protein CASSPGTGNQPQHF.